This T cell receptor (beta chain) was recorded in a study of OX40 agonist ivuxolimab in advanced cancers. Study in general: With a range of 23 to 79, age averaged roughly 60 years, and 65% to 85% were male. Partial responses occurred in Three dose-escalation patients, one with hepatocellular carcinoma and two with cutaneous melanoma.

The data were produced by immunoSEQ multiplex PCR, yet TCRdb's version contains in-frame clones alone and is incomplete. The table records 110,000 or so clones, more than 85% of them present only once. The germline V gene encodes CDR1 MNHEY and CDR2 SVGAGI. This CDR3 contains 15 residues. V was cut by 6 bases and J by 3 bases, with 17 bases left in between. In its sample, this clone was seen once. The antigen remains unidentified. The study, taken as a whole, reports: The antigens recognized by the expanded peripheral T cells, that is their antigen specificity, were not determined.

The receptor was derived from an adult with an advanced solid tumor such as melanoma, head and neck, liver or kidney cancer. The genes are TRBV6-5 and TRBJ1-1; D may be TRBD1 (5 bases). This sample comprised CD4+ or CD8+ T cells sorted from blood, obtained in a trial of the OX40 agonist ivuxolimab. The CDR3 coding sequence is TGTGCCAGCAGCCGAATAGGAGGGGTTGACACTGAAGCTTTCTTT. This translates into CASSRIGGVDTEAFF.